This T cell receptor (beta chain) was recorded in a study of T-cell memory formation after mild COVID-19. Study overall: Largely, TCR clusters stayed within a single donor.

TCRdb itself ran the 5' RACE reads through MiXCR, one entry per CDR3 protein. The table records 150,000 or so distinct CDR3 sequences, approximately 15% of them present only once. V was cut by 4 bases and J by 0 bases, with 17 bases left in between. Per the germline V gene, CDR1 is SGHRS and CDR2 is YFSETQ. The CDR3 runs 16 residues. The clonotype originates from an adult woman who had mild COVID-19 (a few samples of this study predate the infection). Cell type and time point are not known. The sequenced material came from PBMCs or a T cell subset sorted from them (not recorded which). The V call is TRBV5-1, the J call TRBJ2-7; a possible D gene is TRBD1 (6 bases). CDR3 DNA: TGCGCCAGCAGCCTATCGACAGGCGACCTCTCCTACGAGCAGTACTTC. It codes for CASSLSTGDLSYEQYF. The full variable domain, in which reference TRBV5-1 and TRBJ2-7 provide the parts outside the CDR3, is KAGVTQTPRYLIKTRGQQVTLSCSPISGHRSVSWYQQTPGQGLQFLFEYFSETQRNKGNFPGRFSGRQFSNSRSEMNVSTLELGDSALYLCASSLSTGDLSYEQYFGPGTRLTVT.